Reported below is one T cell receptor (beta chain). Its specificity is not known. The data were obtained in a study of cytomegalovirus exposure and HLA in healthy donors. General study findings and limits: Researchers counted around 180 TCR beta chains as cytomegalovirus-associated.

CDR1 and CDR2 (germline): SGHNT, YYREEE (reference sequence). This CDR3 is 14 amino acids long. The V end was cut by 0 bases, the J end by 8 bases, with 13 bases between. Profiling relied on immunoSEQ multiplex PCR, and the TCRdb table lists in-frame clones only, not all of them. The table records about 84,000 clones, about nine tenths of them present only once. This TCR came from a man aged 30 to 39 in good health and CMV-seronegative. Source material: PBMCs. The V gene is TRBV5-4, the J gene TRBJ2-3, with D maybe TRBD2 (5 bases). The CDR3 sequence: CASSLGWAEGTQYF. Here the CDR3 DNA reads TGTGCCAGCAGCTTGGGGTGGGCCGAGGGTACGCAGTATTTT. The whole variable domain, filled in from reference TRBV5-4 and TRBJ2-3, reads ETGVTQSPTHLIKTRGQQVTLRCSSQSGHNTVSWYQQALGQGPQFIFQYYREEENGRGNFPPRFSGLQFPNYSSELNVNALELDDSALYLCASSLGWAEGTQYFGPGTRLTVL.